The sequence of this TCR beta chain was determined in a study of glioma-infiltrating T cells after dendritic cell vaccination. TCRdb keeps only in-frame clones here, not all; method: immunoSEQ multiplex PCR. The sample includes approximately 48,000 clones, around 91% of them seen just once. Stated time point: after dendritic cell vaccination, including at tumor progression/relapse. Trimming took 6 bases from V and 0 from J, leaving 15 bases between them. Germline CDR1 reads SQVTM; CDR2 reads ANQGSEA. The CDR3 runs 15 residues. The receptor was isolated from a human donor with glioblastoma. The specimen comprised blood, sampled after dendritic cell vaccination. The genes are TRBV29-1 and TRBJ2-1, with D possibly matching TRBD1 (7 bases). The CDR3 spells CSVDTGEASYNEQFF. CDR3 sequence (DNA): TGCAGCGTCGATACAGGGGAGGCCTCCTACAATGAGCAGTTCTTC.